The present T cell receptor beta chain was sequenced within a study of T cells in localized non-small cell lung cancer (dated by TCRdb to 2020 to 2022). Describing the broader study: T cell repertoires of 236 early-stage NSCLC patients were analyzed, with tumors being compared against uninvolved tumor-adjacent lungs. NSCLC patients had a mean age of roughly 69 years, and fewer than 150 were male and about a hundred female. The cohort was made up of around 240 treatment-naive NSCLC patients whose localized lung tumors had been resected.

In the case of this clone: Its cognate antigen has yet to be identified. Base qualities are missing; no much larger clone stands one base away.

Sequences LNHDA (CDR1) and SQIVND (CDR2) are obtained from the germline V gene (reference sequence). V and J are truncated by 6 bases and 1 base respectively, leaving an intervening sequence of 15 bases. The CDR3 runs 16 residues from the cysteine to the phenylalanine. The entry retains the CDR3 DNA only, 48 bases that are in frame from base 1. What the authors observed across the whole study: Since the design was exploratory, TCR variables were selected using unadjusted p-values with no false-discovery rate correction. Longer overall survival was associated with higher blood T cell density, whereas shorter survival was associated with higher adjacent-lung clonality. A median of around 57 of the top 100 tumor clones were detected in paired uninvolved adjacent lung, and 28 of these tumor clones were also found among the top 100 clones of the paired uninvolved adjacent lung. Uninvolved tumor-adjacent lung showed the highest T cell clonality, higher than tumor, which suggests more focused antigenic responses in the adjacent lung. Multi-region tumor sequencing was not performed, so intratumor heterogeneity could not be excluded.

At diagnosis, tumor, uninvolved tumor-adjacent lung and peripheral blood were collected and then preserved as a mix of FFPE and fresh-frozen material. Blood samples were analyzed as peripheral blood mononuclear cells for TCR repertoire profiling. TCR beta CDR3 regions were sequenced from DNA using the immunoSEQ Assay. The study's processing was this. T cell density was computed as TCR beta template counts normalized to usable DNA estimated by amplifying housekeeping genes. The preseqR package was used to estimate richness by extrapolating to 400,000 templates for PBMC samples and to 120,000 templates for tissue samples. Clonality was defined by subtracting Pielou's evenness from one. To identify tissue-enriched TCRs, differential abundance testing was run on productive amino-acid clonotypes with a minimum total count of 5 and an alpha of 0.1. The Jaccard Index and the Morisita Overlap Index were used to measure how much the repertoires overlapped between compartments. GLIPH grouped TCR beta CDR3s together with public tetramer-defined viral CDR3s, and a viral motif had to include at least three viral sequences and also show V-gene enrichment. The table comes from immuneACCESS by way of TCRdb, which keeps in-frame sequences with V and J called. Part of the clones is missing from these tables; in studies checked, under half for an unresolved V gene and the rest for unknown reasons. V, J and clone size derive from that table, while D and trimming were established from the DNA sequence. Counted in this sample were 100,000 or so clones; approximately 91% of them appeared once. Of the sample, 4.1% is held by the ten largest clones.

The sample was PBMCs, taken before any cancer treatment. In this chain, TRBV19 is recombined with TRBJ2-2; the D gene is perhaps TRBD2, on 6 matching bases. This TCR was sampled from a woman aged 35 to 70 with stage II squamous cell lung carcinoma. The nucleotide sequence reads as follows: TGTGCCAGTAGCATTGGGGACTGGTGGAACACCGGGGAGCTGTTTTTT. Its product reads: CASSIGDWWNTGELFF.